This TCR beta chain was obtained from a study of beta chain features in type 1 diabetes. The germline gives CDR1 SGHDN, CDR2 FVKESK. The CDR3 runs to 14 residues. Trimming cost V 3 bases and J 3 bases; bases outside gene matches: 0. Findings and limits, study-wide: A cDNA-based sequencing approach could over-represent cells with high TCR expression. TCRB CDR3 length was moderately but significantly reduced in all four CD4+ subsets of Type 1 diabetes patients.

Reverse transcription of all isolated RNA meant that expressed TCRB transcripts were sequenced. Data came from immunoSEQ multiplex PCR; TCRdb stores just in-frame clones and leaves some out. Here the sample spans 250,000 to 350,000 clones, around 15% being singletons. On this clone: What it recognizes is unknown. The same CDR3 can be traced to other DNA sequences in this sample.

The single heparinised draw taken from each donor contained around 110 mL of blood on average. This receptor was obtained from a man aged 25 to 40 with type 1 diabetes. The chain uses TRBV14 and TRBJ2-1, with 9 bases aligning to TRBD2. Sequencing was carried out using naive CD4+ T cells from blood. The CDR3 here is CASSQTSGYNEQFF. The DNA of the CDR3 is TGTGCCAGCAGCCAGACTAGCGGCTACAATGAGCAGTTCTTC.